This record covers a single T cell receptor beta chain. This sample is part of a study of T cells in tuberculosis. Indicated time point: new active TB diagnosis, blood taken before or within 7 days of starting treatment. J lost 3 bases, V lost 0 bases, and 1 base had no gene match. The CDR3 has 13 residues. Germline V gene sequence: CDR1 GTSNPN, CDR2 SVGIG (reference sequence). Generated by immunoSEQ multiplex PCR, the TCRdb table keeps only in-frame clones and is missing some. The sample records some 30,000 clones, 90% to 95% being singletons. The receptor comes from an adult with tuberculosis. This sequence joins TRBV30 and TRBJ1-1; 7 nucleotides agree with TRBD1. Here the sequenced sample was PBMCs, taken at tuberculosis diagnosis. As DNA, the CDR3 is TGTGCCTGGAGTGTAACAGGGGACACTGAAGCTTTCTTT. This sequence encodes CAWSVTGDTEAFF.